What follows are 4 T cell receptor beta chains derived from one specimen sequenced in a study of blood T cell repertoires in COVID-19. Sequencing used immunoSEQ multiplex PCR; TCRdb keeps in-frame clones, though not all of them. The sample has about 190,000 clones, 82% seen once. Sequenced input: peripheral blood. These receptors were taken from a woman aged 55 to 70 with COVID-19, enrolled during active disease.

The CDR3 sequence is CASSLWPRGDGYTF. CDR3 sequence (DNA): TGTGCCAGCAGCTTATGGCCCAGAGGCGATGGCTACACCTTC. The chain carries TRBV5-5 and TRBJ1-2, with D hard to call. This CDR3 has 14 residues. V was trimmed by 2 bases and J by 6 bases, leaving 14 bases between them. The V gene's germline CDR1 is SGHKS and CDR2 YYEKEE (reference sequence). The full variable domain, with the rest looked up from reference TRBV5-5 and TRBJ1-2, is DAGVTQSPTHLIKTRGQQVTLRCSPISGHKSVSWYQQVLGQGPQFIFQYYEKEERGRGNFPDRFSARQFPNYSSELNVNALLLGDSALYLCASSLWPRGDGYTFGSGTRLTVV.

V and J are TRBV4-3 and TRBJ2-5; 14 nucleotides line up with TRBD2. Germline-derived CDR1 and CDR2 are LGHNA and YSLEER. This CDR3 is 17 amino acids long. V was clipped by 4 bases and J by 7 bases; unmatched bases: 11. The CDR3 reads CASSPGLAGAIRRTQYF. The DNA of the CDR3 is TGCGCCAGCAGCCCGGGACTAGCGGGAGCCATCCGGCGGACCCAGTACTTC.

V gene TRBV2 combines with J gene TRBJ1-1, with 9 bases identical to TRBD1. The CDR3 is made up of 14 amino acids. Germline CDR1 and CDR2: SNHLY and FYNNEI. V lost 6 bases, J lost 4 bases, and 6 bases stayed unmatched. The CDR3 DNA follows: TGTGCCAGCAGAGGACAGGGGCGAGGCACTGAAGCTTTCTTT. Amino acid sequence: CASRGQGRGTEAFF.

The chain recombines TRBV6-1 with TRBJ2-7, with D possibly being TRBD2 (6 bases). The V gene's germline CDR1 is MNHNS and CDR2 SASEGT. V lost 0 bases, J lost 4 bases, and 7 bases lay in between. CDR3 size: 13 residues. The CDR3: CASSEARDYEQYV. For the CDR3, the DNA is TGTGCCAGCAGTGAAGCGCGGGATTACGAGCAGTACGTC.